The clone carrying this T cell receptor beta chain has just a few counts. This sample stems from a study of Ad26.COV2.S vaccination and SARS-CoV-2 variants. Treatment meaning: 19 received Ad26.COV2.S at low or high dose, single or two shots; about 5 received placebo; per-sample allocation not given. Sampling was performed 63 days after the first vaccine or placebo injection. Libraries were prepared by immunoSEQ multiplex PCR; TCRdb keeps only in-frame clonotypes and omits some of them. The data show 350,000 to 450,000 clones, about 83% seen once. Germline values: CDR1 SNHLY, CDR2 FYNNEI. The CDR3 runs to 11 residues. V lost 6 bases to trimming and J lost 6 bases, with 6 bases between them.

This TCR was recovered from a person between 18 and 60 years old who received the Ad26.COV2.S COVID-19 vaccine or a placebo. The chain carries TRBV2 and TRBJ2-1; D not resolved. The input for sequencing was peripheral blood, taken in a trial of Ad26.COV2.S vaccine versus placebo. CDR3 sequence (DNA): TGTGCCAGCAGGAAGGTCAATGAGCAGTTCTTC. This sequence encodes CASRKVNEQFF.